This TCR beta chain appears in the sequencing data of a study of blood T cell repertoires in COVID-19. At the level of the study: Material from acute and convalescent COVID-19 was sourced from the United States, Italy and Spain. PBMCs, B-cell-depleted T cells, or T cells were the source of the cDNA or gDNA that made up the material.

As processed by the authors: Amplification with reference gene primers provided the estimates of nucleated cell counts. Using immunoSEQ multiplex PCR, the repertoire was profiled, and TCRdb retains in-frame clones only, with some absent. V and J calls and clone size are as listed in that table; D and trimming were resolved from the DNA. The data show 65,000 to 80,000 clones, with roughly nine tenths seen just once and about 15% held by the top ten. This CDR3 comprises 15 residues. Source material: peripheral blood. This receptor was taken from a man older than 75 in a cohort sampled during active COVID-19. V gene TRBV21-1 combines with J gene TRBJ1-5; no check of the table's D call, TRBD1, against the DNA was made. TRBV21-1 is classified as a pseudogene. The CDR3 bases are TGTGCCAGCCGTTACCGGGACAGTCGGAATCAGCCCCAGCATTTT. Amino acid sequence: CASRYRDSRNQPQHF.